This T cell receptor (beta chain) originates from a study of beta chain features in type 1 diabetes. Study findings and constraints: The question of HLA type influencing TCRB rearrangement was one that remained unresolved here.

A note on this clone: Its target is not known.

Sequenced material consisted of expressed TCRB transcripts (all of the isolated RNA was reverse transcribed). Reads from naive, central memory and regulatory T cell samples averaged roughly 3.3 million. Libraries were prepared by immunoSEQ multiplex PCR; TCRdb keeps only in-frame clonotypes and omits some of them. In the table there are 400,000 to 600,000 clones, about 30% of which are singletons. The germline V gene has CDR1 SGHAT and CDR2 FQNNGV. J gave up 4 bases and V 4 bases, and 8 bases lay outside the gene matches. The CDR3 runs to 15 residues. This clonotype originated in a man aged 18 to 29 in good health. This chain uses TRBV11-2 with TRBJ2-5; TRBD2 agrees at 8 bases. The material sequenced was naive CD4+ T cells from blood. This CDR3 is CASSSIAGWGETQYF. The CDR3 coding sequence is TGTGCCAGCAGCTCCATAGCGGGATGGGGAGAGACCCAGTACTTC.